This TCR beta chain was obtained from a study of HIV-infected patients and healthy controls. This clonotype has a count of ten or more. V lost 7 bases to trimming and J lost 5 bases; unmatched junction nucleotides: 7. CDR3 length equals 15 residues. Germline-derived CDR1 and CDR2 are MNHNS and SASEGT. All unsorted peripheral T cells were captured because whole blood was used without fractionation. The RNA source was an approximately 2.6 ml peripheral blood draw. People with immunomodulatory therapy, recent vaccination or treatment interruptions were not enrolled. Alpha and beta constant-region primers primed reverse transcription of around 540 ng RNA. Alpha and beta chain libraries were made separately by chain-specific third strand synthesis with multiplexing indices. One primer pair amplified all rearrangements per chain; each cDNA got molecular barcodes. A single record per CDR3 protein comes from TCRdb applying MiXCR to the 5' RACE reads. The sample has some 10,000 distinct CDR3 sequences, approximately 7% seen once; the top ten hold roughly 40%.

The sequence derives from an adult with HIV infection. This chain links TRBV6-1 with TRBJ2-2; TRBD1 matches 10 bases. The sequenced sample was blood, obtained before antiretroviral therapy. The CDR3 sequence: CASISGTGETGELFF. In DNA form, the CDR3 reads TGTGCCAGCATTTCCGGGACAGGGGAAACCGGGGAGCTGTTTTTT.